These T cell receptor beta chains were read from a single sample in a study of T cell changes during pregnancy in multiple sclerosis. Profiled with immunoSEQ multiplex PCR; TCRdb holds only in-frame clones, not every one. The table includes roughly 100,000 clones, almost 95% detected once. This sample comprised peripheral blood, obtained after pregnancy. The origin of the receptors is a female donor with multiple sclerosis, enrolled in a pregnancy study. CDR3s include the opening cysteine and the closing phenylalanine or tryptophan. D genes are given only for firm matches. Some rows mark clone size as missing; the rest say once, few, many or name a class of expanded clone.

CDR3nt: TGTGCCAGCAGTCCCCCACAGGGGTTGCAGGGAAACACCATATATTTT
CDR3aa: CASSPPQGLQGNTIYF
j_gene: TRBJ1-3
d_gene: TRBD1
v_gene: TRBV28
abundance: NA

CDR3nt: TGCGCCAGCAGCTTGTCTGTGGGGAGAAATAATTCACCCCTCCACTTT
CDR3aa: CASSLSVGRNNSPLHF
j_gene: TRBJ1-6
d_gene: NA
v_gene: TRBV5-1
abundance: NA

CDR3nt: TGCGCCAGCACCCCGTCCGGGAACACTGAAGCTTTCTTT
CDR3aa: CASTPSGNTEAFF
j_gene: TRBJ1-1
d_gene: NA
v_gene: TRBV5-1
abundance: NA

CDR3nt: TGCGCCAGCAGCCAAGTCCAACTAGCGGGGAACATTGAGCAGTTCTTC
CDR3aa: CASSQVQLAGNIEQFF
j_gene: TRBJ2-1
d_gene: TRBD2
v_gene: TRBV4-1
abundance: NA

CDR3nt: TGTGCCAGCAGTTTACACCGACAGGGGAACACTGAAGCTTTCTTT
CDR3aa: CASSLHRQGNTEAFF
j_gene: TRBJ1-1
d_gene: TRBD1
v_gene: TRBV27
abundance: NA

CDR3nt: TGTGCCAGCAGCGTGCCCGGGACAGGAGATCACGAGCAGTACTTC
CDR3aa: CASSVPGTGDHEQYF
j_gene: TRBJ2-7
d_gene: TRBD1
v_gene: TRBV28
abundance: NA

CDR3nt: TGTGCCAGCAGTCCTCTAGCGGTCACCTACGAGCAGTACTTC
CDR3aa: CASSPLAVTYEQYF
j_gene: TRBJ2-7
d_gene: TRBD2
v_gene: TRBV27
abundance: NA

CDR3nt: TGCGCCAGCAGCCAAGGTACGGGACAGGGACGGCGCCAGGAAAAACTGTTTTTT
CDR3aa: CASSQGTGQGRRQEKLFF
j_gene: TRBJ1-4
d_gene: TRBD1
v_gene: TRBV4-1
abundance: NA

CDR3nt: TGCGCCAGCAGCTTCAGGGACGAGCAGTACTTC
CDR3aa: CASSFRDEQYF
j_gene: TRBJ2-7
d_gene: NA
v_gene: TRBV5-1
abundance: NA

CDR3nt: TGTGCCATCAGTACCAGGGTCCGGAACACTGAAGCTTTCTTT
CDR3aa: CAISTRVRNTEAFF
j_gene: TRBJ1-1
d_gene: NA
v_gene: TRBV10-3
abundance: NA

CDR3nt: TGTGCCAGTACCCCAGAGGGGTCGGGGGGGCGCGGGTTCTATGGCTACACCTTC
CDR3aa: CASTPEGSGGRGFYGYTF
j_gene: TRBJ1-2
d_gene: NA
v_gene: TRBV19
abundance: NA

CDR3nt: TGTGCCAGCTCACCAGCGTTACTAGCGGGACGAGAGACCCAGTACTTC
CDR3aa: CASSPALLAGRETQYF
j_gene: TRBJ2-5
d_gene: TRBD2
v_gene: TRBV18
abundance: NA

CDR3nt: TGCGCCAGCAGCTTAATCGGGACAGCTTCTGGAGCTTTCTTT
CDR3aa: CASSLIGTASGAFF
j_gene: TRBJ1-1
d_gene: TRBD1
v_gene: TRBV5-1
abundance: NA

CDR3nt: TGTGCCAGCAGCCAGGGACAATTGGGAAACTATGGCTACACCTTC
CDR3aa: CASSQGQLGNYGYTF
j_gene: TRBJ1-2
d_gene: NA
v_gene: TRBV5-4
abundance: NA

CDR3nt: TGTGCCAGCAGTCCAGTTGACTCCCGGAGTCAGCCCCAGCATTTT
CDR3aa: CASSPVDSRSQPQHF
j_gene: TRBJ1-5
d_gene: NA
v_gene: TRBV7-6
abundance: NA

CDR3nt: TGTGCCAGCAGCCCCCCGGGACAGGGGGCTATGAACACTGAAGCTTTCTTT
CDR3aa: CASSPPGQGAMNTEAFF
j_gene: TRBJ1-1
d_gene: TRBD1
v_gene: TRBV7-9
abundance: NA

CDR3nt: TGTGCCAGCAGCCCCGTCGCAGGGGGCCGGCCACCCCTCCACTTT
CDR3aa: CASSPVAGGRPPLHF
j_gene: TRBJ1-6
d_gene: TRBD1
v_gene: TRBV7-8
abundance: NA

CDR3nt: TGTGCCAGTAGTACCGGATTGGGGGGAAGTACTGGAAACACCATATATTTT
CDR3aa: CASSTGLGGSTGNTIYF
j_gene: TRBJ1-3
d_gene: NA
v_gene: TRBV19
abundance: NA

CDR3nt: TGCGCCAGCAGTGAGTCGAAAAAGACAGTTTTGTACGAGCAGTACTTC
CDR3aa: CASSESKKTVLYEQYF
j_gene: TRBJ2-7
d_gene: NA
v_gene: TRBV10-1
abundance: once

CDR3nt: TGTGCCAGCAGACGACAACAGCACTCGAGCTACGAGCAGTACTTC
CDR3aa: CASRRQQHSSYEQYF
j_gene: TRBJ2-7
d_gene: NA
v_gene: TRBV11-2
abundance: NA

CDR3nt: TGTGCCAGCAGCTTTTCCAGCGGGAGGGCCGGGGGCAATGAGCAGTTCTTC
CDR3aa: CASSFSSGRAGGNEQFF
j_gene: TRBJ2-1
d_gene: TRBD2
v_gene: TRBV7-6
abundance: NA

CDR3nt: TGCGCCAGCAGCCCAGTCAACAATCTCCGGGACAGGGGATTGGTCACTGAAGCTTTCTTT
CDR3aa: CASSPVNNLRDRGLVTEAFF
j_gene: TRBJ1-1
d_gene: TRBD1
v_gene: TRBV5-1
abundance: NA

CDR3nt: TGTGCCAGCAGCTGGGAGACACAACTACCCACAGATACGCAGTATTTT
CDR3aa: CASSWETQLPTDTQYF
j_gene: TRBJ2-3
d_gene: NA
v_gene: TRBV7-8
abundance: NA

CDR3nt: TGTGCCAGCAGTTACTCGGGCAGGGGAGAGACCCAGTACTTC
CDR3aa: CASSYSGRGETQYF
j_gene: TRBJ2-5
d_gene: NA
v_gene: TRBV6-5
abundance: once

CDR3nt: TGTGCCAGCAGCTCTGGACTAGCGGGGGGGGACACCGGGGAGCTGTTTTTT
CDR3aa: CASSSGLAGGDTGELFF
j_gene: TRBJ2-2
d_gene: TRBD2
v_gene: TRBV13
abundance: NA

CDR3nt: TGTGCCAGCAGCCCCGTGGGCCTTCCGGGGGAGCAGTTCTTC
CDR3aa: CASSPVGLPGEQFF
j_gene: TRBJ2-1
d_gene: NA
v_gene: TRBV14
abundance: NA

CDR3nt: TGTGCCAGCAGTTTATTGCTAGGGGGTAATGAAAAACTGTTTTTT
CDR3aa: CASSLLLGGNEKLFF
j_gene: TRBJ1-4
d_gene: NA
v_gene: TRBV27
abundance: once

CDR3nt: TGCGCCAGCAGCCAAGATCATTGGGACAGAACTCAGCCCCAGCATTTT
CDR3aa: CASSQDHWDRTQPQHF
j_gene: TRBJ1-5
d_gene: TRBD1
v_gene: TRBV4-3
abundance: NA

CDR3nt: TGTGCCAGCAGCTCAGGGACAGATGGAAACACCATATATTTT
CDR3aa: CASSSGTDGNTIYF
j_gene: TRBJ1-3
d_gene: TRBD1
v_gene: TRBV5-5
abundance: NA

CDR3nt: TGTGCCAGCAGCCCAGTCAGGGGCCACTCCTACAATGAGCAGTTCTTC
CDR3aa: CASSPVRGHSYNEQFF
j_gene: TRBJ2-1
d_gene: NA
v_gene: TRBV7-8
abundance: once

CDR3nt: TGTGCCAGCAGCTTAATAACCGGGACTAGCGGGGAAAACAATGAGCAGTTCTTC
CDR3aa: CASSLITGTSGENNEQFF
j_gene: TRBJ2-1
d_gene: TRBD2
v_gene: TRBV7-3
abundance: NA

CDR3nt: TGTGCCAGCAGTGACGGGACAGGGGGCACTGGCTACACCTTC
CDR3aa: CASSDGTGGTGYTF
j_gene: TRBJ1-2
d_gene: TRBD1
v_gene: TRBV6-4
abundance: NA